This T cell receptor (beta chain) stems from a study of high-grade serous ovarian cancer treatment subgroups. As concerns this clone: Its antigen is still unknown.

The tumor samples were collected prior to definitive surgery or chemotherapy. Assay used: immunoSEQ multiplex PCR; TCRdb lists only in-frame clones, some missing. Seen here are around 30,000 clones, around 80% observed once, and the top ten hold approximately 2.3%. Findings of the study overall: Same-patient tumor repertoires overlapped at about 0.11 to 0.85; different patients barely overlapped. Clonal relatedness tracked neoantigen level, and by trend copy number and mutation load. Without spatial data, bulk sequencing limits insight into HGSC tumor diversity.

Trimming removed 3 bases at V and 8 bases at J, with 19 bases between. CDR3 length: 15 residues. Germline V gene sequence: CDR1 MNHEY, CDR2 SMNVEV (reference sequence). Sequenced: tumor tissue. The chain links TRBV27 to TRBJ1-2, with D possibly TRBD1 on 5 matching bases. The origin of this receptor is a human donor with high-grade serous ovarian cancer. Here the CDR3 DNA reads TGTGCCAGCAGTTTGACGGGACTTCTATCGAGCGGCTACACCTTC. Its translation is CASSLTGLLSSGYTF.